Listed below are T cell receptor beta chains from one sample, sequenced in a study of T-cell reconstitution after alpha-beta-depleted transplantation in children. TCRdb fed the PCR reads into MiXCR, producing one record per CDR3 protein. The sample holds about 98,000 distinct CDR3 sequences, under 7% seen once. Sample: PBMCs, mostly from graft donor cells, taken 60 days after TCRalphabeta/CD19-depleted stem cell transplant. The source is a female patient aged 2-9 years who had a stem cell transplant for Fanconi anemia, so the T cells may come from the graft donor. Both conserved end residues are part of each CDR3. A D gene is named only where the DNA matches it firmly. Part of the rows lack a size; the others show once, few, many or a class for expanded clones.

J: TRBJ2-3
size: many
V: TRBV12-3/TRBV12-4
D: NA
DNA: TGTGCCAGCAGTCCCCATGGGGGGAGTAGCACAGATACGCAGTATTTT
CDR3: CASSPHGGSSTDTQYF

J: TRBJ2-3
size: many
V: TRBV29-1
D: NA
DNA: TGCAGCGTCGGGATCACAGATACGCAGTATTTT
CDR3: CSVGITDTQYF

J: TRBJ2-1
size: few
V: TRBV20-1
D: TRBD2
DNA: TGCAGTGCCCCGAGACTAGCGGGAGGGCCATCCAATGAGCAGTTCTTC
CDR3: CSAPRLAGGPSNEQFF

J: TRBJ2-5
size: many
V: TRBV28
D: NA
DNA: TGTGCCAGCAGTTTGAGAACCGAGACCCAGTACTTC
CDR3: CASSLRTETQYF

J: TRBJ2-7
size: NA
V: TRBV6-1
D: NA
DNA: TGTGCCAGCACCGAAGGGGGGCCTGGGGACGAGCAGTACTTC
CDR3: CASTEGGPGDEQYF

J: TRBJ2-7
size: many
V: TRBV28
D: TRBD2
DNA: TGTGCCAGCAGCCTAGCGGGAAGGCTTGTCCCGTACGAGCAGTACTTC
CDR3: CASSLAGRLVPYEQYF

J: TRBJ2-7
size: many
V: TRBV2
D: TRBD2
DNA: TGTGCCAGCAGTGATCGCGGGGGAAATACCTACGAGCAGTACTTC
CDR3: CASSDRGGNTYEQYF

J: TRBJ1-2
size: NA
V: TRBV27
D: NA
DNA: TGTGCCAGCAGGCGGCGGGGCCCTAACTATGGCTACGCCTTC
CDR3: CASRRRGPNYGYAF

J: TRBJ2-7
size: NA
V: TRBV20-1
D: NA
DNA: TGCAGTGCTCCCGGGGGGACATTGACCTACGAGCAGTACTTC
CDR3: CSAPGGTLTYEQYF

J: TRBJ2-3
size: many
V: TRBV28
D: NA
DNA: TGTGCCAGCAGTTCAAATCGTAAGGCCACAGATACGCAGTATTTT
CDR3: CASSSNRKATDTQYF

J: TRBJ2-1
size: many
V: TRBV24-1
D: NA
DNA: TGTGCCACCAGTGAGAAGGGATGGTGGGGCAATGAGCAGTTCTTC
CDR3: CATSEKGWWGNEQFF

J: TRBJ2-5
size: many
V: TRBV7-8
D: NA
DNA: TGTGCCAGCAGCTTACTTAGACAACAAGGGGAGACCCAGTACTTC
CDR3: CASSLLRQQGETQYF

J: TRBJ2-3
size: many
V: TRBV20-1
D: TRBD2
DNA: TGCAGTTCCCTATTAGCGGGAGGAACAGATACGCAGTATTTT
CDR3: CSSLLAGGTDTQYF

J: TRBJ2-1
size: many
V: TRBV25-1
D: NA
DNA: TGTGCCAGCAGTACCCTTACGAATGAGCAGTTCTTC
CDR3: CASSTLTNEQFF

J: TRBJ2-3
size: NA
V: TRBV3-1
D: TRBD2
DNA: TGTGCCAGCACCCCACTAGCGGGGGGGCCTCGGTTAGGGGATACGCAGTATTTT
CDR3: CASTPLAGGPRLGDTQYF

J: TRBJ1-4
size: many
V: TRBV12-3/TRBV12-4
D: NA
DNA: TGTGCCAGCAGGTCAAGGGGGAGGGGAAAACTGTTTTTT
CDR3: CASRSRGRGKLFF

J: TRBJ2-7
size: many
V: TRBV28
D: NA
DNA: TGTGCCAGCAGCTCCCGCACAGCCGAGCAGTACTTC
CDR3: CASSSRTAEQYF

J: TRBJ1-5
size: NA
V: TRBV6-1
D: TRBD1
DNA: TGTGCCAGCAGTGACAGGGGGCATAGCAATCAGCCCCAGCATTTT
CDR3: CASSDRGHSNQPQHF

J: TRBJ2-7
size: many
V: TRBV4-1
D: NA
DNA: TGCGCCAGCAGCCAAGATCTCGGGTACGAGCAGTACTTC
CDR3: CASSQDLGYEQYF